These 12 T cell receptor beta chains share one sample of origin, sequenced in a study of beta chain features in type 1 diabetes. Findings and caveats of the study: Moderately but significantly shorter TCRB CDR3s were found in Type 1 diabetes patients in all four CD4+ subsets.

What was sequenced were expressed TCRB transcripts, since all of the isolated RNA had been reverse transcribed. Using immunoSEQ multiplex PCR, the repertoire was profiled, and TCRdb retains in-frame clones only, with some absent. This sample has fewer than 450,000 clones, with roughly 13% found just once. These receptors' targets are unknown. Sequencing used naive CD4+ T cells from blood. Every receptor here comes from a woman in her late teens or twenties with type 1 diabetes.

The V gene is TRBV18, the J gene TRBJ2-1, with 13 bases lining up with TRBD2. Trimming at V came to 6 bases and at J to 5 bases, leaving 7 bases not matched to a gene. This CDR3 has 16 residues. Germline assignment: CDR1 KGHSH and CDR2 LQKENI. CDR3 loop: CASSPGTSGKNNEQFF. CDR3 DNA sequence: TGTGCCAGCTCGCCCGGGACTAGCGGGAAGAACAATGAGCAGTTCTTC.

V is TRBV5-6 and J is TRBJ1-2; no clear D. Germline V gene data show CDR1 as SGHDT and CDR2 as YYEEEE. The CDR3 loop spans 14 amino acids. Trimming removed 0 bases at V and 3 bases at J, with 9 bases between. DNA of the CDR3: TGTGCCAGCAGCTTGGGCCGGGTCCACTATGGCTACACCTTC. This codes for CASSLGRVHYGYTF. The full variable domain, its missing parts supplied by reference TRBV5-6 and TRBJ1-2, is DAGVTQSPTHLIKTRGQQVTLRCSPKSGHDTVSWYQQALGQGPQFIFQYYEEEERQRGNFPDRFSGHQFPNYSSELNVNALLLGDSALYLCASSLGRVHYGYTFGSGTRLTVV.

The chain has TRBV28 and TRBJ1-2; D gene uncertain. The CDR3 consists of 11 residues. With 9 bases removed from V and 8 bases from J, the gap between germline ends came to 13 bases. The germline V gene has CDR1 MDHEN and CDR2 SYDVKM. The CDR3 nucleotides are TGTGCCAGTGAGGGCGCGGGCGGCTACACCTTC. Amino acid sequence: CASEGAGGYTF.

This clone was seen only a few times. The V call is TRBV7-2, the J call TRBJ2-5; D unresolved. V shed 2 bases and J shed 4 bases, with 11 bases lying between them. The germline CDR1 and CDR2 sequences are SGHTA and FQGNSA. The CDR3 covers 14 residues. The CDR3 nucleotides read TGTGCCAGCAGCTTATGGGCATTCGGAGAGACCCAGTACTTC. This gives the protein CASSLWAFGETQYF.

This clone has only a few counts. The chain is built from TRBV7-2 and TRBJ1-2, with a weak D call TRBD1 (5 bases). The length of the CDR3 is 15 residues. V shed 1 base and J shed 5 bases, with 14 bases lying between them. The germline V gene encodes CDR1 SGHTA and CDR2 FQGNSA. CDR3 protein: CASSLGQIGGYGYTF. CDR3 bases: TGTGCCAGCAGCTTAGGGCAGATCGGGGGGTATGGCTACACCTTC.

This clone came up a few times. J is TRBJ2-5 and V is TRBV29-1, with TRBD1 as a possible D gene (7 bases). With 6 bases removed from V and 5 bases from J, the gap between germline ends came to 16 bases. The CDR3 has 13 residues. Germline V gene lookup returns CDR1 SQVTM and CDR2 ANQGSEA. The CDR3 here is CSVYSGGGETQYF. CDR3 in DNA: TGCAGCGTCTATTCAGGGGGAGGCGAGACCCAGTACTTC.

The chain employs TRBV19 and TRBJ2-7; the match to TRBD2 covers 7 bases. Germline V CDR1 and CDR2: LNHDA, SQIVND (reference sequence). The V and J ends lost 1 base and 4 bases, in that order; junction bases with no gene match: 7. The CDR3 length is 15 residues. The CDR3 DNA is TGTGCCAGTAGTATAGTTGCGGCGGGAGCTTACGAGCAGTACTTC. This encodes CASSIVAAGAYEQYF.

The rearrangement links TRBV25-1 to TRBJ2-5, with D possibly TRBD2 on 5 matching bases. The CDR3 consists of 14 residues. V was clipped by 4 bases and J by 2 bases, with 11 bases between them. CDR1 is MGHDK, CDR2 SYGVNS, per germline. DNA for the CDR3: TGTGCCAGCAGTGTACCGGGGAGTCAAGAGACCCAGTACTTC. As protein: CASSVPGSQETQYF.

This clone was seen a few times. The V call is TRBV29-1, the J call TRBJ1-2; 8 bases agree with TRBD1. CDR1 and CDR2 from the germline V gene are SQVTM and ANQGSEA. The CDR3 spans 14 residues. The ends lost 4 bases at V and 6 bases at J; junction bases unmatched: 10. CDR3 nucleotide sequence: TGCAGCGTTGGACTAGGGACAGGAAGCGATGGCTACACCTTC. Translated: CSVGLGTGSDGYTF. The full variable domain, in which reference TRBV29-1 and TRBJ1-2 provide the parts outside the CDR3, is SAVISQKPSRDICQRGTSLTIQCQVDSQVTMMFWYRQQPGQSLTLIATANQGSEATYESGFVIDKFPISRPNLTFSTLTVSNMSPEDSSIYLCSVGLGTGSDGYTFGSGTRLTVV.

The chain couples TRBV11-3 to TRBJ2-1; 8 nucleotides match TRBD1. Losses at the gene ends were 0 bases for V and 4 bases for J; bases not matched to a gene: 8. Germline V CDR1 and CDR2: SGHNT, YENEEA. The CDR3 has 17 residues. The CDR3 sequence is CASSLDWGQAIYNEQFF. As DNA, the CDR3 is TGTGCCAGCAGCTTAGACTGGGGACAGGCGATATACAATGAGCAGTTCTTC.

Comments on this clone: The sample contains more than one DNA sequence encoding this CDR3. The chain has TRBV30 and TRBJ1-1; D is perhaps TRBD1 (6 bases). The germline V gene has CDR1 GTSNPN and CDR2 SVGIG (reference sequence). V gave up 3 bases and J gave up 0 bases, with 8 bases separating them. The CDR3 loop spans 13 amino acids. The DNA for the CDR3 is TGTGCCTGGAGCAGGGGAATGAACACTGAAGCTTTCTTT. It codes for CAWSRGMNTEAFF.

V and J are TRBV30 and TRBJ2-3; D possibly corresponds to TRBD2 (6 bases). Germline CDR1 is GTSNPN and CDR2 is SVGIG (reference sequence). This CDR3 has 15 residues. Trimming shortened V by 4 bases and J by 5 bases, and 19 bases separated the two germline ends. The CDR3 DNA is TGTGCCTGGATCCCGTTAACGGGGAGGCGAGATACGCAGTATTTT. It is translated as CAWIPLTGRRDTQYF.